Below, 18 T cell receptor beta chains from the same sample are listed, as sequenced in a study of cytomegalovirus exposure and HLA in healthy donors. Vbeta (60) and Jbeta (13) primers were used in the PCR. TCRdb keeps only in-frame clones here, not all; method: immunoSEQ multiplex PCR. Found here are just over 150,000 clones, 75% to 80% of them singletons; the top ten hold more than 0.75%. Sequenced input: PBMCs. The receptors were gathered from a woman in her forties or fifties in good health and CMV-seropositive.

This clone was detected only once. The CDR3 DNA reads TGTGCCAGCAGTGAGACTAGCGTGGCCGGGGAGCTGTTTTTT. Amino acids: CASSETSVAGELFF. This sequence joins TRBV6-1 and TRBJ2-2, with TRBD2 matching 8 bases. Germline V gene data show CDR1 as MNHNS and CDR2 as SASEGT. The CDR3 has 14 amino acids. V was pared by 3 bases and J by 6 bases, with 3 bases of the junction left unmatched.

This chain links TRBV2 with TRBJ1-5, with TRBD1 identical over 7 bases. The CDR3 runs to 15 residues. Germline values: CDR1 SNHLY, CDR2 FYNNEI. V shed 2 bases, J shed 2 bases, and the junction held 3 bases outside the gene matches. In DNA form, the CDR3 reads TGTGCCAGCAGTGAATTGGGACAGCGCAATCAGCCCCAGCATTTT. Protein product: CASSELGQRNQPQHF.

The chain joins TRBV27 to TRBJ1-5; TRBD1 agrees at 8 bases. Germline values: CDR1 MNHEY, CDR2 SMNVEV (reference sequence). The CDR3 length is 12 residues. V lost 3 bases to trimming and J lost 11 bases; unmatched junction nucleotides: 3. The CDR3 bases are TGTGCCAGCAGTTTTGGGACAGGAGCCCAGCATTTT. Its translation: CASSFGTGAQHF.

This clone was observed a single time. J is TRBJ2-7 and V is TRBV7-2, with TRBD2 matching 9 bases. Trimming removed 2 bases from V and 2 bases from J; junction bases left unmatched: 7. CDR3 length equals 16 residues. CDR1 is SGHTA and CDR2 is FQGNSA in the germline V gene. CDR3 region: CASSLYVAGDTYEQYF. CDR3 nucleotides: TGTGCCAGCAGCTTATACGTAGCGGGGGATACCTACGAGCAGTACTTC.

J is TRBJ2-1 and V is TRBV5-1, with a possible D match to TRBD1 (5 bases). This CDR3 has 15 residues. Germline lookup yields CDR1 SGHRS and CDR2 YFSETQ. V was pared by 0 bases and J by 3 bases, with 10 bases between. CDR3 region: CASSLGQGFYNEQFF. The CDR3 nucleotides are TGCGCCAGCAGCTTGGGTCAGGGATTCTACAATGAGCAGTTCTTC.

The chain couples TRBV27 to TRBJ2-7; D not certain. Germline V gives CDR1 MNHEY, CDR2 SMNVEV (reference sequence). V was cut by 6 bases and J by 0 bases, with 15 bases left in between. This CDR3 spans 15 amino acids. The CDR3 here is CASSPTRISSYEQYF. The CDR3 DNA follows: TGTGCCAGCAGCCCAACGCGGATTAGCTCCTACGAGCAGTACTTC.

The chain links TRBV15 to TRBJ1-4; 7 bases fit TRBD1. J lost 5 bases, V lost 1 base, and 7 bases had no gene match. This CDR3 has 16 residues. Germline V gives CDR1 LNHNV, CDR2 YYDKDF (reference sequence). The DNA of the CDR3 is TGTGCCACCAGCAGAGGACAGGGAGGAACAAATGAAAAACTGTTTTTT. Protein product: CATSRGQGGTNEKLFF. The whole variable domain, filled in from reference TRBV15 and TRBJ1-4, reads DAMVIQNPRYQVTQFGKPVTLSCSQTLNHNVMYWYQQKSSQAPKLLFHYYDKDFNNEADTPDNFQSRRPNTSFCFLDIRSPGLGDTAMYLCATSRGQGGTNEKLFFGSGTQLSVL.

The chain employs TRBV7-3 and TRBJ1-3, with TRBD1 identical over 8 bases. The CDR3 loop spans 15 amino acids. CDR1 is SGHTA, CDR2 FQGTGA, per germline. Trimming cost V 2 bases and J 1 base; bases outside gene matches: 1. CDR3 coding DNA: TGTGCCAGCAGCTTACAGGGGGCATCTGGAAACACCATATATTTT. It is translated as CASSLQGASGNTIYF.

The V and J genes are TRBV4-2 and TRBJ2-1, with TRBD2 as a possible D gene (5 bases). The CDR3 has 15 residues. Germline-derived CDR1 and CDR2 are LGHNA and YNFKEQ. V lost 2 bases and J 3 bases, leaving 11 bases between the germline ends. The CDR3 is CASSQNYGVYNEQFF. The CDR3 nucleotides are TGTGCCAGCAGCCAAAACTACGGGGTCTACAATGAGCAGTTCTTC.

As regards this clone: The junction does not match germline at one end; this may be a read error. The chain uses TRBV7-7 and TRBJ2-1; D possibly corresponds to TRBD1 (6 bases). Germline values: CDR1 SSHAT, CDR2 FNYEAQ (reference sequence). This CDR3 comprises 14 residues. The CDR3 nucleotides read TGTGCTAGCAGCTTAGGGCAGGGGCCCAATGAGCAGTTCTTC. Its protein is CASSLGQGPNEQFF.

The rearrangement uses TRBV4-2 and TRBJ2-5, with TRBD2 matching 10 bases. Germline CDR1 reads LGHNA; CDR2 reads YNFKEQ. CDR3 length: 19 amino acids. The ends lost 4 bases at V and 5 bases at J; junction bases unmatched: 19. DNA of the CDR3: TGTGCCAGCAGCCCCCGTGGAGCTAGCGGGGGCCTAGGGGGGGAGACCCAGTACTTC. Protein: CASSPRGASGGLGGETQYF.

Here the CDR3 DNA reads TGTGTCGGGAGCAGTCTGTCGAACACTGAAGCTTTCTTT. The encoded protein is CVGSSLSNTEAFF. The chain combines TRBV28 with TRBJ1-1; D remains ambiguous. Germline V gives CDR1 MDHEN, CDR2 SYDVKM. CDR3 length equals 13 residues.

The rearrangement links TRBV18 to TRBJ2-7; TRBD1 might be the D (5 bases). Per the germline V gene, CDR1 is KGHSH and CDR2 is LQKENI. This CDR3 spans 16 amino acids. The V end was cut by 1 base, the J end by 3 bases, with 16 bases between. In DNA, the CDR3 is TGTGCCAGCTCACCACAGGGCAGGGTGCATTTCTACGAGCAGTACTTC. Its protein product is CASSPQGRVHFYEQYF. Full variable domain (missing parts from reference TRBV18 and TRBJ2-7): NAGVMQNPRHLVRRRGQEARLRCSPMKGHSHVYWYRQLPEEGLKFMVYLQKENIIDESGMPKERFSAEFPKEGPSILRIQQVVRGDSAAYFCASSPQGRVHFYEQYFGPGTRLTVT.

CDR3 sequence reads: CASSFGGGGPLRGYTF. The DNA for the CDR3 is TGTGCCAGCAGCTTTGGGGGGGGCGGCCCCCTTCGGGGCTACACCTTC. V usage is TRBV7-2 and J usage is TRBJ1-2; D might be TRBD1 (6 bases). Trimming shortened V by 3 bases and J by 8 bases, and 22 bases separated the two germline ends. The CDR3 has 16 residues. Germline loops: CDR1 SGHTA, CDR2 FQGNSA.

The rearrangement uses TRBV6-1 and TRBJ1-5; 7 bases match TRBD1. The germline V gene encodes CDR1 MNHNS and CDR2 SASEGT. V lost 3 bases to trimming and J lost 5 bases; unmatched junction nucleotides: 7. The CDR3 is 15 residues long. The CDR3 sequence is CASSEVGTDYQPQHF. In DNA, the CDR3 is TGTGCCAGCAGTGAGGTCGGGACAGACTATCAGCCCCAGCATTTT.

V and J are TRBV14 and TRBJ2-7; no reliable D call. V was pared by 3 bases and J by 6 bases, with 24 bases between. The CDR3 length is 17 residues. Germline values: CDR1 SGHDN, CDR2 FVKESK. CDR3 sequence: CASSQDNSLKIRGEQYF. CDR3 sequence (DNA): TGTGCCAGCAGCCAGGATAATTCCTTGAAAATCCGAGGCGAGCAGTACTTC.

This sequence joins TRBV7-9 and TRBJ1-1, with 9 bases that match TRBD1. With 5 bases clipped from V and 4 bases from J, the junction kept 8 bases outside the gene matches. The CDR3 has 15 amino acids. The germline gives CDR1 SEHNR, CDR2 FQNEAQ (reference sequence). CDR3 amino acids: CASSPQTGGLTEAFF. DNA for the CDR3: TGTGCCAGCAGCCCTCAGACAGGGGGGCTCACTGAAGCTTTCTTT.

The sample holds one count of this clone. The chain couples TRBV7-3 to TRBJ1-1; D might be TRBD1 (6 bases). Germline CDR1 SGHTA, CDR2 FQGTGA. This CDR3 is built from 13 residues. Deletions cut 2 bases from V and 4 bases from J, with 8 bases between. The CDR3 sequence is CASSLQGTTEAFF. In DNA form, the CDR3 reads TGTGCCAGCAGCTTACAGGGGACCACTGAAGCTTTCTTT. Variable domain in full (rest from reference TRBV7-3 and TRBJ1-1): GAGVSQTPSNKVTEKGKYVELRCDPISGHTALYWYRQSLGQGPEFLIYFQGTGAADDSGLPNDRFFAVRPEGSVSTLKIQRTERGDSAVYLCASSLQGTTEAFFGQGTRLTVV.